Below, 18 T cell receptor beta chains from the same sample are listed, as sequenced in a study of blood T cell repertoires in COVID-19. Only in-frame clones appear in the TCRdb table, and some are missing; sequencing was by immunoSEQ multiplex PCR. Among some 19,000 clones listed, about four fifths were seen once. The sequenced sample consisted of peripheral blood. All receptors derive from a man older than 75 with acute or convalescent COVID-19.

The gene calls are TRBV7-8 and TRBJ2-6, with a tentative D call TRBD1 (6 bases). Germline V gene data show CDR1 as SGHVS and CDR2 as FQNEAQ. Trimming took off 5 bases at V and 2 bases at J, with 10 bases between the two ends. CDR3 length equals 15 residues. The CDR3 is CASSPYRAGANVLTF. DNA for the CDR3: TGTGCCAGCAGCCCGTACAGGGCTGGGGCCAACGTCCTGACTTTC.

The chain employs TRBV7-2 and TRBJ2-5; TRBD2 agrees at 12 bases. Germline V gene data show CDR1 as SGHTA and CDR2 as FQGNSA. This CDR3 spans 17 amino acids. The V gene end was trimmed by 5 bases and the J gene end by 4 bases; junction bases not matched to a gene: 11. CDR3 nucleotides: TGTGCCAGCAGCACCTCTAGCGGGGGGGTGATCCTAGAGACCCAGTACTTC. It specifies CASSTSSGGVILETQYF. Complete variable domain (other parts from reference TRBV7-2 and TRBJ2-5): GAGVSQSPSNKVTEKGKDVELRCDPISGHTALYWYRQSLGQGLEFLIYFQGNSAPDKSGLPSDRFSAERTGGSVSTLTIQRTQQEDSAVYLCASSTSSGGVILETQYFGPGTRLLVL.

This rearrangement joins TRBV5-4 to TRBJ1-6; D is perhaps TRBD1 (5 bases). The CDR3 covers 17 residues. CDR1 and CDR2 (germline): SGHNT, YYREEE (reference sequence). V was cut by 4 bases and J by 0 bases, with 14 bases left in between. The CDR3 nucleotides read TGTGCCAGCAGCAAGCAGGGTTTGAGCTCCTATAATTCACCCCTCCACTTT. Translating it yields CASSKQGLSSYNSPLHF. Full variable domain (outside the CDR3, taken from reference TRBV5-4 and TRBJ1-6): ETGVTQSPTHLIKTRGQQVTLRCSSQSGHNTVSWYQQALGQGPQFIFQYYREEENGRGNFPPRFSGLQFPNYSSELNVNALELDDSALYLCASSKQGLSSYNSPLHFGNGTRLTVT.

About this clone: The junction and the germline gene differ at one end; a read error may be behind it. The rearrangement links TRBV2 to TRBJ2-1, with 9 positions matching TRBD1. The CDR3 covers 16 residues. Per germline, CDR1 SNHLY and CDR2 FYNNEI. CDR3 nucleotide sequence: TGTACCAGCAGATCACCGGGACAGGGAGTTCACAATGAGCAGTTCTTC. Translation: CTSRSPGQGVHNEQFF. Using reference TRBV2 and TRBJ2-1 for the parts outside the CDR3, the full variable domain is EPEVTQTPSHQVTQMGQEVILRCVPISNHLYFYWYRQILGQKVEFLVSFYNNEISEKSEIFDDQFSVERPDGSNFTLKIRSTKLEDSAMYFCTSRSPGQGVHNEQFFGPGTRLTVL.

This sequence joins TRBV6-4 and TRBJ2-2; TRBD1 matches at 7 bases. V shed 3 bases, J shed 2 bases, and the junction held 6 bases outside the gene matches. The CDR3 loop spans 16 amino acids. CDR1 and CDR2 (germline): MRHNA, SNTAGT. Here the CDR3 DNA reads TGTGCCAGCAGTGAGGTGGGGACAGTCAACACCGGGGAGCTGTTTTTT. Translated: CASSEVGTVNTGELFF.

The chain joins TRBV9 to TRBJ1-5; 7 bases match TRBD1. Unmatched junction bases numbered 11, after V lost 4 bases and J lost 7 bases. The length of the CDR3 is 15 residues. Per germline, CDR1 SGDLS and CDR2 YYNGEE. The CDR3 loop reads CASSSTGVSGQPQHF. CDR3 nucleotides: TGTGCCAGCAGCTCTACAGGGGTATCTGGGCAGCCCCAGCATTTT.

This chain connects TRBV19 to TRBJ2-7; tentatively, D is TRBD1 (5 bases). V lost 4 bases and J 4 bases, leaving 8 bases between the germline ends. This CDR3 spans 12 amino acids. Germline V gene sequence: CDR1 LNHDA, CDR2 SQIVND (reference sequence). The CDR3 loop is CASSNQGYEQYF. Written as DNA, the CDR3 is TGTGCCAGTAGTAACCAGGGTTACGAGCAGTACTTC.

This chain joins TRBV6-2 or TRBV6-3 and TRBJ2-2; a possible D gene is TRBD2 (6 bases). Trimming left V 6 bases short and J 0 bases short, with 11 bases between. CDR1 and CDR2 from the germline V gene are MNHEY and SVGEGT. The CDR3 is 15 residues long. This CDR3 is CASSSGTANTGELFF. CDR3 coding DNA: TGTGCCAGCAGCTCCGGGACTGCGAACACCGGGGAGCTGTTTTTT.

This clone was detected once. V and J are TRBV12-5 and TRBJ2-2; 9 nucleotides match TRBD1. The CDR3 totals 17 residues. Germline CDR1 and CDR2: LGHNT and FRNRAP. V lost 3 bases and J lost 9; bases outside the gene matches: 14. In DNA, the CDR3 is TGTGCTAGTGGTTTAGGGACAGGGCCCCAATATTATCGGGAGCTGTTTTTT. Its protein product is CASGLGTGPQYYRELFF. Full variable domain (outside the CDR3, taken from reference TRBV12-5 and TRBJ2-2): DARVTQTPRHKVTEMGQEVTMRCQPILGHNTVFWYRQTMMQGLELLAYFRNRAPLDDSGMPKDRFSAEMPDATLATLKIQPSEPRDSAVYFCASGLGTGPQYYRELFFGEGSRLTVL.

J is TRBJ1-4 and V is TRBV30, with 8 bases aligning to TRBD1. Trimming removed 2 bases from V and 5 bases from J; junction bases left unmatched: 7. The CDR3 has 15 amino acids. Germline lookup yields CDR1 GTSNPN and CDR2 SVGIG (reference sequence). The CDR3 loop reads CAWSPSDRANEKLFF. In DNA, the CDR3 is TGTGCCTGGAGTCCATCGGACAGGGCAAATGAAAAACTGTTTTTT. Using reference TRBV30 and TRBJ1-4 for the parts outside the CDR3, the full variable domain is SQTIHQWPATLVQPVGSPLSLECTVEGTSNPNLYWYRQAAGRGLQLLFYSVGIGQISSEVPQNLSASRPQDRQFILSSKKLLLSDSGFYLCAWSPSDRANEKLFFGSGTQLSVL.

As regards this clone: An end of the junction differs from the germline gene, which may be a read error. This rearrangement joins TRBV20-1 to TRBJ1-1; D is undetermined. This CDR3 is built from 13 residues. The germline CDR1 and CDR2 sequences are DFQATT and SNEGSKA (reference sequence). CDR3 residues: CSASWTGEGAAFF. The DNA of the CDR3 is TGCAGTGCTAGTTGGACCGGGGAGGGTGCGGCTTTTTTT.

This rearrangement joins TRBV7-6 to TRBJ1-1, with 8 bases lining up with TRBD1. This CDR3 is 15 amino acids long. CDR1 and CDR2 from the germline V gene are SGHVS and FNYEAQ. V dropped 0 bases and J dropped 5; count of bases not matched to a gene: 5. CDR3 bases: TGTGCCAGCAGCTTAGCCGGGACAGGAACGACTGAAGCTTTCTTT. Translating gives CASSLAGTGTTEAFF.

This chain uses TRBV29-1 with TRBJ2-2; 9 bases line up with TRBD2. Unmatched junction bases numbered 10, after V lost 7 bases and J lost 7 bases. This CDR3 is built from 14 residues. CDR1 is SQVTM, CDR2 ANQGSEA, per germline. The CDR3: CSARSGGRNGELFF. CDR3 nucleotides: TGCAGCGCCAGAAGCGGGGGGCGTAACGGGGAGCTGTTTTTT.

The genes are TRBV9 and TRBJ1-1; 8 bases line up with TRBD1. V lost 4 bases to trimming and J lost 4 bases; unmatched junction nucleotides: 12. The CDR3 runs 16 residues. Germline CDR1 is SGDLS and CDR2 is YYNGEE. The CDR3 bases are TGTGCCAGCAGCCCAGGACAGGGTGTCGGGTCCACTGAAGCTTTCTTT. Translation gives CASSPGQGVGSTEAFF.

The V call is TRBV10-3, the J call TRBJ1-4, with D perhaps matching TRBD1 (6 bases). Trimming left V 5 bases short and J 7 bases short, with 11 bases between. Germline V gene data show CDR1 as ENHRY and CDR2 as SYGVKD. This CDR3 contains 13 residues. CDR3 in amino acids: CAISTGSGEKLFF. As DNA, the CDR3 is TGTGCCATCAGTACAGGGAGCGGTGAAAAACTGTTTTTT.

CDR3 sequence reads: CASSPSIPGGGTEAFF. In DNA, the CDR3 is TGTGCCAGCTCACCCAGCATACCGGGAGGGGGCACTGAAGCTTTCTTT. The rearrangement uses TRBV18 and TRBJ1-1; TRBD1 might be the D (6 bases). Germline CDR1 is KGHSH and CDR2 is LQKENI. With 3 bases removed from V and 4 bases from J, the gap between germline ends came to 18 bases. The CDR3 contains 16 residues. The whole variable domain, filled in from reference TRBV18 and TRBJ1-1, reads NAGVMQNPRHLVRRRGQEARLRCSPMKGHSHVYWYRQLPEEGLKFMVYLQKENIIDESGMPKERFSAEFPKEGPSILRIQQVVRGDSAAYFCASSPSIPGGGTEAFFGQGTRLTVV.

The chain links TRBV7-2 to TRBJ2-5; tentatively, D is TRBD2 (7 bases). The V end lost 6 bases, the J end lost 5 bases, and 13 bases lay between the germline ends. Germline V lookup: CDR1 SGHTA, CDR2 FQGNSA. The CDR3 sequence is 13 residues long. This CDR3 is CASSYGGAETQYF. For the CDR3, the DNA is TGTGCCAGCAGTTATGGGGGGGCCGAGACCCAGTACTTC.

Concerning this clone itself: Other DNA sequences in this specimen translate into the identical CDR3. The chain joins TRBV7-2 to TRBJ1-2; 7 nucleotides match TRBD1. Germline V CDR1 and CDR2: SGHTA, FQGNSA. This CDR3 contains 13 residues. Germline trimming cut 6 bases from V and 4 bases from J; bases unmatched to any gene: 5. DNA of the CDR3: TGTGCCAGCAGTCTGGACAGGACCTATGGCTACACCTTC. This translates into CASSLDRTYGYTF. Complete variable domain (other parts from reference TRBV7-2 and TRBJ1-2): GAGVSQSPSNKVTEKGKDVELRCDPISGHTALYWYRQSLGQGLEFLIYFQGNSAPDKSGLPSDRFSAERTGGSVSTLTIQRTQQEDSAVYLCASSLDRTYGYTFGSGTRLTVV.